These 2 T cell receptor beta chains originate from one sample sequenced in a study of identifying expanded T cells in peripheral blood. Libraries were prepared by immunoSEQ multiplex PCR; TCRdb keeps only in-frame clonotypes and omits some of them. The sample carries about 130,000 clones, approximately 86% recorded once. The sample was blood. These receptors all come from a person aged 18-70 years in good health.

The chain links TRBV5-3 to TRBJ2-1; 8 bases are shared with TRBD1. TRBV5-3 is treated as an ORF (open reading frame) with a function not yet certain. The CDR3 sequence is 13 residues long. V trimming: 2 bases; J trimming: 8 bases; junction bases outside the gene matches: 3. CDR3 residues: CARSFGQGYEQFF. The CDR3 nucleotides are TGTGCCAGAAGCTTCGGACAGGGCTATGAGCAGTTCTTC.

This sequence joins TRBV20-1 and TRBJ2-1; D gene uncertain. The germline gives CDR1 DFQATT, CDR2 SNEGSKA (reference sequence). Deletions cut 1 base from V and 6 bases from J, with 4 bases between. This CDR3 region has 11 residues. The DNA of the CDR3 is TGCAGTGCTAGAGGGGGCAATGAGCAGTTCTTC. It yields the protein CSARGGNEQFF.